Below, one TCR beta chain is given with its context. This was a deep-level run. Generated by immunoSEQ multiplex PCR, the TCRdb table keeps only in-frame clones and is missing some. The data contain about 600,000 clones, more than 95% of them seen just once; the ten biggest clones take up about 0.057%. This specimen belongs to a study of shared clonotypes between healthy human individuals. The overall study: The plates for each donor numbered three CD4 naive, three CD4 memory, two CD8 naive and one CD8 memory.

Germline loops: CDR1 KGHSH, CDR2 LQKENI. V was pared by 3 bases and J by 2 bases, with 10 bases of the junction left unmatched. The CDR3 contains 17 residues. Division of CD4+ cells produced a CD45RA+ naive subset and a CD45RA-negative memory subset. V and J are TRBV18 and TRBJ1-5; 7 positions agree with TRBD1. The sequenced sample was naive CD4+ T cells sorted from blood. Specified subset: CD45RA+ positively selected. The TCR sequence derives from a woman in her twenties or thirties in good health. The DNA of the CDR3 is TGTGCCAGCTCACCGACAGGGATGGGGTATGGCAATCAGCCCCAGCATTTT. Translated: CASSPTGMGYGNQPQHF.